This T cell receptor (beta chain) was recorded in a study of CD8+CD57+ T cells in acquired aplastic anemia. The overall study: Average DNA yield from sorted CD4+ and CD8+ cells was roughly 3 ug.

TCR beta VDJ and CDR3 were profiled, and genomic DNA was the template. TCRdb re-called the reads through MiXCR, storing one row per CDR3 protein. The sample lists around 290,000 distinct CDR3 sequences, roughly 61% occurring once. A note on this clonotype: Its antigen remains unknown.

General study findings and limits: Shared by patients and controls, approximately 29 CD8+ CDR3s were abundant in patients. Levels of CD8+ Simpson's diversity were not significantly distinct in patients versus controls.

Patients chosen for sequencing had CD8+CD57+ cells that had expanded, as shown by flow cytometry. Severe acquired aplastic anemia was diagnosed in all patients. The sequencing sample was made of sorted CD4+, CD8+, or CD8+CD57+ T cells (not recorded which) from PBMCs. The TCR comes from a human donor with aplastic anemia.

The CDR3 region is CASSWDRGPGNTGELFF. In DNA form, the CDR3 reads TGTGCCAGCAGCTGGGACAGGGGGCCTGGAAACACCGGGGAGCTGTTTTTT. V and J are TRBV7-9 and TRBJ2-2, with TRBD1 matching over 12 bases. Looked up from germline, CDR1 is SEHNR and CDR2 is FQNEAQ (reference sequence). The J segment lost 2 bases and the V segment lost 4 bases, leaving 5 bases of the junction unmatched. This CDR3 has 17 residues.